One and the same sample provided the 26 T cell receptor beta chains below, sequenced in a study of beta chain features in type 1 diabetes. Findings and caveats of the study: Shortening of TCRB CDR3s, moderate but significant, appeared in all four CD4+ subsets of Type 1 diabetes patients.

The authors reverse transcribed all of the isolated RNA, so sequencing captured expressed TCRB transcripts. The repertoire was sequenced with immunoSEQ multiplex PCR; TCRdb's copy has only in-frame clones and lacks some. This repertoire shows a few hundred thousand clones, about 13% found once; its top ten account for under 0.02%. Their recognized antigens are unknown. The source material was naive CD4+ T cells from blood. These receptors all come from a man between 25 and 39 years old with type 1 diabetes.

This clone turned up a few times. This sequence joins TRBV5-1 and TRBJ2-3; D perhaps matches TRBD2 (6 bases). The CDR3 extends over 14 amino acids. Germline-derived CDR1 and CDR2 are SGHRS and YFSETQ. The V end lost 4 bases, the J end lost 6 bases, and 15 bases lay between the germline ends. The CDR3 reads CASSLGGDVDTQYF. CDR3 nucleotide sequence: TGCGCCAGCAGCCTGGGCGGGGACGTGGATACGCAGTATTTT.

This clone has a handful of counts. V gene TRBV27 combines with J gene TRBJ2-7; no firm D call. The CDR3 consists of 9 residues. Trimming left V 7 bases short and J 12 bases short, with 10 bases between. Germline loops: CDR1 MNHEY, CDR2 SMNVEV (reference sequence). CDR3 in amino acids: CASKQRAYF. As DNA, the CDR3 is TGTGCCAGCAAGCAGCGAGCGTACTTC.

This clone was observed a few times. V usage is TRBV5-5 and J usage is TRBJ2-3, with 7 positions matching TRBD2. With 7 bases clipped from V and 2 bases from J, the junction kept 7 bases outside the gene matches. Germline loops: CDR1 SGHKS, CDR2 YYEKEE (reference sequence). This CDR3 region has 14 residues. In DNA form, the CDR3 reads TGTGCCAGCTTCAGCGGGAAACCCACAGATACGCAGTATTTT. Amino acid sequence: CASFSGKPTDTQYF.

V usage is TRBV29-1 and J usage is TRBJ2-1; 16 bases map to TRBD2. Germline V gene sequence: CDR1 SQVTM, CDR2 ANQGSEA. The CDR3 loop spans 15 amino acids. V gave up 5 bases and J gave up 8 bases; unmatched junction bases: 6. The CDR3 DNA follows: TGCAGCGTTTCCGGGACTAGCGGGAGGGAGGATGAGCAGTTCTTC. It translates to CSVSGTSGREDEQFF.

The rearrangement joins TRBV7-3 to TRBJ2-1; 11 positions match TRBD2. This CDR3 is built from 18 residues. Losses at the gene ends were 2 bases for V and 3 bases for J; bases not matched to a gene: 9. CDR1 is SGHTA, CDR2 FQGTGA, per germline. The CDR3 nucleotides read TGTGCCAGCAGCTTAGAGAAGCTAGCGGGAGGTGGCTACAATGAGCAGTTCTTC. Translation gives CASSLEKLAGGGYNEQFF.

The rearrangement links TRBV30 to TRBJ2-2; a possible D gene is TRBD2 (5 bases). This CDR3 region has 15 residues. Germline V gene lookup returns CDR1 GTSNPN and CDR2 SVGIG (reference sequence). Trimming took off 0 bases at V and 4 bases at J, with 12 bases between the two ends. The CDR3 here is CAWSVGTSPTGELFF. The CDR3 nucleotides read TGTGCCTGGAGTGTAGGAACTAGTCCCACCGGGGAGCTGTTTTTT.

This clone was found a few times. The rearrangement links TRBV5-1 to TRBJ1-1; D gene ambiguous. V was cut by 2 bases and J by 7 bases, with 9 bases left in between. The CDR3 totals 12 residues. In germline, CDR1 is SGHRS, CDR2 YFSETQ. The CDR3 DNA reads TGCGCCAGCAGCTTCAGCCAGGATGAAGCTTTCTTT. Translated: CASSFSQDEAFF.

Only a few counts were recorded for this clone. This chain uses TRBV4-3 with TRBJ1-5; D unclear. The V gene lost 0 bases and the J gene lost 5 bases, with 8 bases spanning the gap. The CDR3 spans 14 residues. The germline gives CDR1 LGHNA, CDR2 YSLEER. This chain's CDR3 is CASSQDRYYQPQHF. CDR3 sequence (DNA): TGCGCCAGCAGCCAAGATCGGTACTATCAGCCCCAGCATTTT.

This clone was seen a few times. V and J are TRBV11-2 and TRBJ2-5; D ambiguous. Looked up from germline, CDR1 is SGHAT and CDR2 is FQNNGV. V gave up 1 base and J gave up 5 bases, with 8 bases separating them. The CDR3 totals 13 residues. The CDR3 nucleotides are TGTGCCAGCAGCTTAGCTAGTTTCGAGACCCAGTACTTC. It yields the protein CASSLASFETQYF.

The chain couples TRBV9 to TRBJ2-3, with TRBD1 matching 7 bases. Germline V gene data show CDR1 as SGDLS and CDR2 as YYNGEE. The CDR3 is 14 residues long. Trimming removed 4 bases from V and 4 bases from J; junction bases left unmatched: 6. The CDR3 is CASSIDREADTQYF. CDR3 DNA: TGTGCCAGCAGCATCGACAGGGAAGCAGATACGCAGTATTTT.

This clone turned up a few times. The J gene is TRBJ2-7, the V gene TRBV7-9; possibly TRBD1 for D (6 bases). Germline CDR1 SEHNR, CDR2 FQNEAQ (reference sequence). V was shortened by 3 bases and J by 4 bases, with 16 bases between the two germline ends. CDR3 size: 15 residues. Here the CDR3 reads CASSFNTGSTYEQYF. The DNA of the CDR3 is TGTGCCAGCAGCTTCAATACAGGGTCAACGTACGAGCAGTACTTC.

V gene TRBV7-2 combines with J gene TRBJ2-1; 10 bases fit TRBD1. V gave up 2 bases and J gave up 7 bases; unmatched junction bases: 2. Per the germline V gene, CDR1 is SGHTA and CDR2 is FQGNSA. The CDR3 length is 14 residues. The CDR3 DNA sequence: TGTGCCAGCAGCTTAATGGGACAGGGGAATGAGCAGTTCTTC. Protein: CASSLMGQGNEQFF.

The chain joins TRBV28 to TRBJ1-1; D unclear. The CDR3 sequence is 12 residues long. Trimming cost V 10 bases and J 9 bases, with 18 bases left between them. Germline assignment: CDR1 MDHEN and CDR2 SYDVKM. CDR3 in DNA: TGTGCCACCTTAGAGAATGGTTTTAAAGCTTTCTTT. This codes for CATLENGFKAFF.

This clone has just a few counts. The rearrangement links TRBV27 to TRBJ1-1; D perhaps matches TRBD1 (5 bases). There are 18 residues in the CDR3. Germline CDR1 and CDR2: MNHEY and SMNVEV (reference sequence). Trimming left V 7 bases short and J 1 base short, with 25 bases between. The DNA for the CDR3 is TGTGCCAGCACCGCATTTGGTGACGGGGGTCGCCGGAACACTGAAGCTTTCTTT. Translating it yields CASTAFGDGGRRNTEAFF.

The chain couples TRBV6-4 to TRBJ1-2; 8 bases match TRBD1. This CDR3 has 17 amino acids. Germline assignment: CDR1 MRHNA and CDR2 SNTAGT. Losses at the gene ends were 3 bases for V and 10 bases for J; bases not matched to a gene: 19. The CDR3 region is CASSDRGTGRPNSVYTF. CDR3 in DNA: TGTGCCAGCAGTGATAGAGGGACAGGACGACCTAACTCTGTCTACACCTTC.

This clone was recorded a few times. The genes are TRBV9 and TRBJ2-3; possible D gene TRBD1, 5 bases. V was clipped by 0 bases and J by 6 bases, with 14 bases between them. The germline V gene has CDR1 SGDLS and CDR2 YYNGEE. This CDR3 region has 15 residues. DNA for the CDR3: TGTGCCAGCAGCGTAGGGGCAGGGCGAAGGGATACGCAGTATTTT. Translated: CASSVGAGRRDTQYF.

This clone has only a few counts. V usage is TRBV5-4 and J usage is TRBJ2-7, with 11 bases identical to TRBD2. The CDR3 consists of 16 residues. CDR1 is SGHNT and CDR2 is YYREEE in the germline V gene (reference sequence). V dropped 0 bases and J dropped 2; count of bases not matched to a gene: 4. In DNA, the CDR3 is TGTGCCAGCAGCTTGGGACTAGCGGGACGCACCTACGAGCAGTACTTC. This sequence encodes CASSLGLAGRTYEQYF.

This clone has only a few counts. The V call is TRBV11-1, the J call TRBJ2-7, with D maybe TRBD1 (6 bases). Trimming removed 0 bases at V and 1 base at J, with 10 bases between. CDR3 length: 15 amino acids. Germline values: CDR1 SGHAT, CDR2 FQDESV (reference sequence). In DNA form, the CDR3 reads TGTGCCAGCAGCTTAGCCGGGACACAATCCTACGAGCAGTACTTC. This sequence encodes CASSLAGTQSYEQYF.

The rearrangement joins TRBV7-9 to TRBJ2-2, with 10 nucleotides matching TRBD2. The V and J ends lost 4 bases and 8 bases, in that order; junction bases with no gene match: 10. The germline gives CDR1 SEHNR, CDR2 FQNEAQ (reference sequence). The CDR3 totals 16 residues. The CDR3 region is CASSSTLAGGTGELFF. The CDR3 DNA follows: TGTGCCAGCAGCTCCACCTTAGCGGGAGGAACGGGGGAGCTGTTTTTT.

A few counts support this clone. The rearrangement links TRBV14 to TRBJ1-4, with a possible D match to TRBD1 (5 bases). Germline lookup yields CDR1 SGHDN and CDR2 FVKESK. The CDR3 sequence is 13 residues long. Trimming stripped 3 bases from V and 8 bases from J, with 10 bases between. The CDR3 DNA is TGTGCCAGCAGCCACGGACGGGGGGAAAAACTGTTTTTT. This encodes CASSHGRGEKLFF.

The V and J genes are TRBV2 and TRBJ2-7, with D tentatively TRBD2 (5 bases). Deletions cut 0 bases from V and 8 bases from J, with 11 bases between. Germline CDR1 is SNHLY and CDR2 is FYNNEI. The CDR3 consists of 13 residues. In nucleotides, the CDR3 is TGTGCCAGCAGTGAAGCGGACTCCCCCAAGCAGTACTTC. Its translation is CASSEADSPKQYF.

This clone was recorded only once. This sequence joins TRBV28 and TRBJ2-7; 9 nucleotides align to TRBD2. The J segment lost 4 bases and the V segment lost 6 bases, leaving 16 bases of the junction unmatched. The CDR3 sequence is 17 residues long. Looked up from germline, CDR1 is MDHEN and CDR2 is SYDVKM. CDR3 nucleotide sequence: TGTGCCAGCAGCGAGGCCGGGGCTAGCGGGGACCCATACGAGCAGTACTTC. Translated: CASSEAGASGDPYEQYF.

The sample holds a few counts of this clone. This is likely a read error, given that the CDR3 carries no conserved phenylalanine or tryptophan at its end. No DNA is shown, since the ends of the CDR3 on it are uncertain; the CDR3 is the one TCRdb lists. V is TRBV7-9 and J is TRBJ2-7; the table's D call of TRBD1 was not tested on the DNA. Germline V gene data show CDR1 as SEHNR and CDR2 as FQNEAQ (reference sequence). The CDR3 adds up to 14 amino acids, both ends counted. CDR3 loop: CASSPDRTGGSIRY.

This clone has more than one count but fewer than ten. The identical CDR3 is also encoded by other nucleotide sequences in the sample. The gene calls are TRBV5-1 and TRBJ2-3, with 10 bases matching TRBD2. The CDR3 is made up of 14 amino acids. From germline, CDR1 is SGHRS and CDR2 YFSETQ. The trim removed 3 bases at V and 3 bases at J, leaving 1 base unmatched. CDR3 in DNA: TGCGCCAGCAGCTCGGGACTAGCGACAGATACGCAGTATTTT. This encodes CASSSGLATDTQYF.

This clone was seen only a few times. The chain couples TRBV7-3 to TRBJ2-2, with a weak D call TRBD2 (6 bases). V was pared by 3 bases and J by 7 bases, with 12 bases between. Germline V CDR1 and CDR2: SGHTA, FQGTGA. This CDR3 spans 14 amino acids. The CDR3, as DNA: TGTGCCAGCAGCTTTTTGTCCGGGGGCGGGGAGCTGTTTTTT. It translates to CASSFLSGGGELFF. Together with reference TRBV7-3 and TRBJ2-2, the CDR3 gives the full variable domain: GAGVSQTPSNKVTEKGKYVELRCDPISGHTALYWYRQSLGQGPEFLIYFQGTGAADDSGLPNDRFFAVRPEGSVSTLKIQRTERGDSAVYLCASSFLSGGGELFFGEGSRLTVL.

This chain connects TRBV7-3 to TRBJ2-3; D uncertain. The CDR3 consists of 13 residues. The ends were cut back, 2 bases at V and 1 base at J, with 4 bases in the middle. Looked up from germline, CDR1 is SGHTA and CDR2 is FQGTGA. This CDR3 reads CASSLQGTDTQYF. DNA for the CDR3: TGTGCCAGCAGCTTACAGGGCACAGATACGCAGTATTTT. The full variable domain, with the rest looked up from reference TRBV7-3 and TRBJ2-3, is GAGVSQTPSNKVTEKGKYVELRCDPISGHTALYWYRQSLGQGPEFLIYFQGTGAADDSGLPNDRFFAVRPEGSVSTLKIQRTERGDSAVYLCASSLQGTDTQYFGPGTRLTVL.